This T cell receptor beta chain comes out of a study of Ad26.COV2.S vaccination and SARS-CoV-2 variants (dated by TCRdb to about 2021). A note on the overall study: TCRbeta repertoire sequencing was used to assess the specificity and breadth of SARS-CoV-2-reactive T cell receptors after Ad26.COV2.S vaccination. The TCR-sequenced set comprised around 30 samples: around 20 Ad26.COV2.S vaccine recipients, 5 placebo recipients and 8 SARS-CoV-2 convalescent individuals.

The CDR3 covers 13 residues, taking in both the cysteine and the phenylalanine. Solely the CDR3 DNA is kept, with 39 bases framed from the first base. As encoded in the germline V gene, CDR1 is SGHRS while CDR2 is YFSETQ. Germline trimming: 4 bases from V, 5 bases from J; junction bases outside gene matches: 3. What the study reported, not specific to this receptor: According to the authors, total T cell responses may have been underestimated by the TCR breadth and depth analyses. Vaccine and placebo recipients had similar non-spike TCR breadth, a finding consistent with the vaccine containing only spike. Ad26.COV2.S recipients had higher spike-specific TCR breadth than placebo recipients (P = 0.0014). Substantial breadth of spike-specific CD8+ and CD4+ T cell responses was reported after vaccination.

Worth noting for this clone: The target of this receptor is not known. Within one base of it there is no much larger clone, and no base qualities were kept.

The immunoSEQ Assay was the method used to sequence TCRbeta CDR3 regions. After extraction, genomic DNA underwent amplification by bias-controlled multiplex PCR, followed by high-throughput sequencing. The study's own analysis went as follows. To quantify the absolute abundance of every unique TCRbeta CDR3 region, sequences were collapsed and filtered. T cell fraction was estimated by normalization of TCRbeta template counts to usable DNA, with usable DNA being measured through amplification of reference genes present in all nucleated cells. Repertoire TCRs were annotated as SARS-CoV-2-specific by exact matching of V gene, CDR3 amino acid sequence and J gene to a known reactive TCR set. The reference SARS-CoV-2 TCR set came from MIRA and was filtered for enrichment in COVID-19-positive ImmuneCODE repertoires, removing public or cross-reactive TCRs. Based on the MIRA antigens, annotated TCRs were further analysed at the level of specific ORF or position within ORF. Breadth was defined as annotated unique rearrangements over total unique productive rearrangements; depth was the summed frequency of those rearrangements. Two-sided Wilcoxon rank-sum tests were used to compare TCR breadth between groups. TCRdb carries this immuneACCESS record with in-frame sequences only. Its versions omit some clonotypes, under half of them owing to an unresolved V gene in the studies checked, with the rest unexplained. V and J calls and clone size are copied from that table; D and trimming were computed from the DNA. For this sample the table gives roughly 180,000 clones, of which approximately 90% were detected only once. The ten top clones hold more than 4.5% of the sample.

Sample time point, as interpreted from the label and publication: individuals recovered from natural SARS-CoV-2 infection. Source: peripheral blood, taken after recovery from COVID-19. The source of this sequence is a human donor who had recovered from COVID-19. The chain is encoded by TRBV5-1 joined to TRBJ1-1, with TRBD1 matching 9 junction bases. The CDR3 reads as follows: CASSVGTGTEAFF. The nucleotides read TGCGCCAGCAGCGTAGGGACAGGGACTGAAGCTTTCTTT.